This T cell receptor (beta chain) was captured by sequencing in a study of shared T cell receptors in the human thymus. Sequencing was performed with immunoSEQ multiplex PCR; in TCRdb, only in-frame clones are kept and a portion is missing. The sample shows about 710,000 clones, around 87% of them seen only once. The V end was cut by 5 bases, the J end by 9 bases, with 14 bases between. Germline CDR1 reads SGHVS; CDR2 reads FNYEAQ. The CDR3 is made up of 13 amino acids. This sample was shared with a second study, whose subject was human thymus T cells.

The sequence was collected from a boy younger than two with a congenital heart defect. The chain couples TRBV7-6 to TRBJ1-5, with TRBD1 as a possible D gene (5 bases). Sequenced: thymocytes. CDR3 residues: CASSPTGLGPQHF. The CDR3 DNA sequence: TGTGCCAGCAGCCCCACAGGCTTAGGGCCCCAGCATTTT.